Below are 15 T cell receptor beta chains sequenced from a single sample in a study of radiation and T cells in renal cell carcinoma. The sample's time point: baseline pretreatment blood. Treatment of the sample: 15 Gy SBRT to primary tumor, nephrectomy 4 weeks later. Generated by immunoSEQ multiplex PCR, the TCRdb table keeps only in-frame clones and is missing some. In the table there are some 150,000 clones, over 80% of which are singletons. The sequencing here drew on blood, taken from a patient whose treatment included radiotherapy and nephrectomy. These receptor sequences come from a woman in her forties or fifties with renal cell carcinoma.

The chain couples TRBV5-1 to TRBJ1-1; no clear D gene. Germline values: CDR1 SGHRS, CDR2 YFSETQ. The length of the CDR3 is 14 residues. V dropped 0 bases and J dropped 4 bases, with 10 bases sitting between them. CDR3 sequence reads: CASSLGGFSTEAFF. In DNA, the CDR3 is TGCGCCAGCAGCTTGGGAGGTTTTAGCACTGAAGCTTTCTTT. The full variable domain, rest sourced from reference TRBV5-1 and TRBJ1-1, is KAGVTQTPRYLIKTRGQQVTLSCSPISGHRSVSWYQQTPGQGLQFLFEYFSETQRNKGNFPGRFSGRQFSNSRSEMNVSTLELGDSALYLCASSLGGFSTEAFFGQGTRLTVV.

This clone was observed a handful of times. The CDR3 region is CSGTGTENEKLFF. CDR3 bases: TGCAGTGGAACCGGGACAGAGAATGAAAAACTGTTTTTT. V and J are TRBV29-1 and TRBJ1-4, with 7 bases matching TRBD1. In germline, CDR1 is SQVTM, CDR2 ANQGSEA. The CDR3 is 13 amino acids.

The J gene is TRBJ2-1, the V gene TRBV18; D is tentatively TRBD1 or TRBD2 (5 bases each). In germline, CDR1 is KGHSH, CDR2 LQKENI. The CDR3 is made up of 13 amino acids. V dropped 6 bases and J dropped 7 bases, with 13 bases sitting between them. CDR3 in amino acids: CASSPMRGNEQFF. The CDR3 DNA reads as TGTGCCAGCTCCCCCATGAGGGGAAATGAGCAGTTCTTC.

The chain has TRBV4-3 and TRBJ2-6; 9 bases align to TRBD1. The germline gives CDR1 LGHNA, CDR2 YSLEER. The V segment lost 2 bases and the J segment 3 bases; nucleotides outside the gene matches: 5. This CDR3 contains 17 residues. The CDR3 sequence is CASSQPGQGFGANVLTF. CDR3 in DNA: TGCGCCAGCAGCCAACCGGGACAGGGTTTTGGGGCCAACGTCCTGACTTTC.

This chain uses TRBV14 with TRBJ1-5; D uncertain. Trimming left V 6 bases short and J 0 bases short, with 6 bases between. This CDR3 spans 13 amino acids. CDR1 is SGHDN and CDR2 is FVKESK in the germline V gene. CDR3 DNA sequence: TGTGCCAGCAGTCAAAGTAGCAATCAGCCCCAGCATTTT. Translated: CASSQSSNQPQHF. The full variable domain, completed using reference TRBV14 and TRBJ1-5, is EAGVTQFPSHSVIEKGQTVTLRCDPISGHDNLYWYRRVMGKEIKFLLHFVKESKQDESGMPNNRFLAERTGGTYSTLKVQPAELEDSGVYFCASSQSSNQPQHFGDGTRLSIL.

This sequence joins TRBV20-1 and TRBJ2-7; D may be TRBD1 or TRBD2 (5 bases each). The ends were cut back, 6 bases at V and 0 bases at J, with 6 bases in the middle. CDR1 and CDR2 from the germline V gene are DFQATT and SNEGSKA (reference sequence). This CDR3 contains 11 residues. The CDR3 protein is CSAGDSYEQYF. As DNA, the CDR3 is TGCAGTGCGGGGGACTCCTACGAGCAGTACTTC.

Here the CDR3 DNA reads TGTGCCAGCAGCTTAGCGCCCCGGGGGCTTAATGGCTACACCTTC. It is translated as CASSLAPRGLNGYTF. This chain links TRBV7-2 with TRBJ1-2; D may be TRBD1 (6 bases). Trimming took off 0 bases at V and 6 bases at J, with 14 bases between the two ends. The CDR3 runs to 15 residues. CDR1 and CDR2 from the germline V gene are SGHTA and FQGNSA.

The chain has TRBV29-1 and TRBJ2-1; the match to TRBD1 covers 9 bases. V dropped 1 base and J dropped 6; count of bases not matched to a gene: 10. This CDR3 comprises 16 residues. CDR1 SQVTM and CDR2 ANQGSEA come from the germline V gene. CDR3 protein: CSVEGGGTGYVNEQFF. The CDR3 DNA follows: TGCAGCGTTGAAGGGGGTGGGACAGGGTATGTCAATGAGCAGTTCTTC.

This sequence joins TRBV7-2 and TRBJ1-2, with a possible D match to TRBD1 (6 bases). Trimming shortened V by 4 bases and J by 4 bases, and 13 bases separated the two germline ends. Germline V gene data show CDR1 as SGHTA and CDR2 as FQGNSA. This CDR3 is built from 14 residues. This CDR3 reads CASSSQGFAYGYTF. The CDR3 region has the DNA TGTGCCAGCAGCTCACAGGGTTTCGCCTATGGCTACACCTTC.

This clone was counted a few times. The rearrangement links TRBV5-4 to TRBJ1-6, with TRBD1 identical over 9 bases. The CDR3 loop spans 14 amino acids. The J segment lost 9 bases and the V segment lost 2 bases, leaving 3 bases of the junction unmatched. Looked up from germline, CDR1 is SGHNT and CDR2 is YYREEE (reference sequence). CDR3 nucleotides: TGTGCCAGCAGCTTTCGGGACAGGGTTTCACCCCTCCACTTT. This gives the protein CASSFRDRVSPLHF.

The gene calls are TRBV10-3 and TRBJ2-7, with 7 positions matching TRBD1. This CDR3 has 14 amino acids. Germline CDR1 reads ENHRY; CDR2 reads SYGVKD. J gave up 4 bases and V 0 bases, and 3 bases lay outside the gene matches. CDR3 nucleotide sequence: TGTGCCATCAGTGAGTCTGCAGGGGGATACGAGCAGTACTTC. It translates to CAISESAGGYEQYF.

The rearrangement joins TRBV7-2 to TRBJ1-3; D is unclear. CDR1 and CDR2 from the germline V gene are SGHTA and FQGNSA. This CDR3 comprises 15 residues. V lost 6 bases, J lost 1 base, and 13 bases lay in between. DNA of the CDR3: TGTGCCAGCAGGCTCTTCGGAGGGTCTGGAAACACCATATATTTT. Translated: CASRLFGGSGNTIYF.

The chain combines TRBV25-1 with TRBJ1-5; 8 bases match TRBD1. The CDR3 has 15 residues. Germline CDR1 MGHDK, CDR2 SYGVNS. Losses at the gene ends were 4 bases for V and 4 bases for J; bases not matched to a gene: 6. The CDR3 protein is CASSGRQGRNQPQHF. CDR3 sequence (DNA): TGTGCCAGCAGTGGGCGACAGGGGCGTAATCAGCCCCAGCATTTT.

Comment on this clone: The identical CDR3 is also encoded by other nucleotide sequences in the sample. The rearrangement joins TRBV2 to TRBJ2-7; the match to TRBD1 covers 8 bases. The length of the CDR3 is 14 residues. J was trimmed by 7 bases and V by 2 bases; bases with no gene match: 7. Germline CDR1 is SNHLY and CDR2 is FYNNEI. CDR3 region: CASSERQGAWEQYF. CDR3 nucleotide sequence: TGTGCCAGCAGTGAACGTCAGGGGGCATGGGAGCAGTACTTC.

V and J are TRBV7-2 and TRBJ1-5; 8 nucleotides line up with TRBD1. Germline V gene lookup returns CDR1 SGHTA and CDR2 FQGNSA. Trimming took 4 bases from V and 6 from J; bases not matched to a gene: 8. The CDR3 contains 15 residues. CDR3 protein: CASSSVTGDSQPQHF. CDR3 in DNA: TGTGCCAGCAGCTCAGTGACAGGGGACAGTCAGCCCCAGCATTTT.